This entry features one T cell receptor (beta chain) sequence. CDR3 length equals 12 residues. V dropped 8 bases and J dropped 8 bases, with 16 bases sitting between them. The germline CDR1 and CDR2 sequences are SQVTM and ANQGSEA. Here immunoSEQ multiplex PCR was the method, and the copy in TCRdb shows in-frame clones only, minus some. The sample lists around 2.5 million clones; over 85% were seen once. The record originates from a study of shared clonotypes between healthy human individuals. Free of recent acute infections or vaccinations, the donors were healthy HIV-negative adults. The V gene is TRBV29-1, the J gene TRBJ2-1; D call uncertain. Sequencing was performed on naive CD4+ T cells from PBMCs. The sample's subset: CD45RA+ positively selected. The TCR sequence derives from a man younger than 30 in good health. Some clones in this sample may be carry-over from other donors' samples. The CDR3 DNA follows: TGCAGCACTGGGATCCCAAGGGATGAGCAGTTCTTC. As protein: CSTGIPRDEQFF.